The 26 T cell receptor beta chains below all came from one sample that was sequenced in a study of blood T cell repertoires in COVID-19 (TCRdb year 2020). The library was made by the immunoSEQ multiplex PCR assay. Imported from immuneACCESS, the table was reduced by TCRdb to in-frame sequences with V and J called. These copies leave out some clones; in studies compared against another copy, an unresolved V gene accounts for under half, and the cause of the remainder is not known. The sample includes more than 110,000 clones, with about 84% observed a single time. The ten largest clones represent approximately 6.6% of the sample. The sequencing input was peripheral blood. All receptors derive from a human donor in a cohort sampled during active COVID-19.

The rearrangement links TRBV7-9 to TRBJ1-2; a weak D match, TRBD1 (6 bases). The CDR3 totals 14 residues. The germline V and J ends were trimmed by 1 base and 2 bases, with 8 bases remaining between them. Germline V gene sequence: CDR1 SEHNR, CDR2 FQNEAQ (reference sequence). The CDR3 DNA sequence: TGTGCCAGCAGCTTAGTTACAGGGAACTATGGCTACACCTTC. Protein: CASSLVTGNYGYTF.

The chain combines TRBV2 with TRBJ1-5; perhaps TRBD1 as D (5 bases). Germline V gene lookup returns CDR1 SNHLY and CDR2 FYNNEI. Trimming removed 8 bases at V and 5 bases at J, with 16 bases between. This CDR3 spans 14 amino acids. The CDR3 nucleotides read TGTGCCAGCGGGCTTGGGGGGAGGGATCAGCCCCAGCATTTT. It specifies CASGLGGRDQPQHF.

This clone appeared a few times. The chain uses TRBV12-3 or TRBV12-4 and TRBJ2-7; 8 nucleotides agree with TRBD1. This CDR3 has 13 residues. V trimming: 3 bases; J trimming: 3 bases; junction bases outside the gene matches: 1. The CDR3 nucleotides are TGTGCCAGCAGTTTCGGACAGGGCTACGAGCAGTACTTC. This translates into CASSFGQGYEQYF.

V is TRBV6-5 and J is TRBJ2-7; the match to TRBD1 covers 10 bases. The V and J ends lost 4 bases and 4 bases, in that order; junction bases with no gene match: 1. Germline V gene data show CDR1 as MNHEY and CDR2 as SVGAGI. The CDR3 contains 13 residues. CDR3 nucleotides: TGTGCCAGCAGTTGGGACAGGGGTTACGAGCAGTACTTC. As protein: CASSWDRGYEQYF.

The rearrangement joins TRBV5-1 to TRBJ2-3, with TRBD2 as a possible D gene (7 bases). This CDR3 contains 17 residues. Germline V gene lookup returns CDR1 SGHRS and CDR2 YFSETQ. V shed 5 bases and J shed 2 bases, with 21 bases lying between them. The CDR3 loop is CASRRTGGGQNTDTQYF. DNA of the CDR3: TGCGCCAGCAGGAGGACGGGCGGGGGCCAAAACACAGATACGCAGTATTTT.

The V gene is TRBV29-1, the J gene TRBJ2-3, with D unresolved. Between the trimmed V and J ends, which lost 4 bases and 2 bases, there was a span of 13 bases. The CDR3 has 14 amino acids. CDR1 and CDR2 from the germline V gene are SQVTM and ANQGSEA. CDR3 sequence: CSVAAVRFTDTQYF. CDR3 in DNA: TGCAGCGTTGCGGCTGTCAGGTTCACAGATACGCAGTATTTT.

The chain carries TRBV6-4 and TRBJ2-7; TRBD1 agrees at 12 bases. The CDR3 is 15 amino acids. V dropped 6 bases and J dropped 2; count of bases not matched to a gene: 5. Germline V lookup: CDR1 MRHNA, CDR2 SNTAGT. The CDR3 DNA reads as TGTGCCAGCAGAAGGGGACAGGGGGCTACCTACGAGCAGTACTTC. Translating gives CASRRGQGATYEQYF.

The chain has TRBV6-1 and TRBJ1-4; no clear D gene. This CDR3 contains 10 residues. CDR1 is MNHNS, CDR2 SASEGT, per germline. V lost 7 bases and J lost 8, with 5 bases in between. This chain's CDR3 is CASKREKLFF. The CDR3 coding sequence is TGTGCCAGCAAGAGGGAAAAACTGTTTTTT.

The chain is built from TRBV11-2 and TRBJ2-1, with 7 bases that match TRBD2. V shed 5 bases, J shed 6 bases, and the junction held 7 bases outside the gene matches. Germline V gives CDR1 SGHAT, CDR2 FQNNGV. The length of the CDR3 is 14 residues. The CDR3 protein is CASSPPGTTNEQFF. The CDR3 DNA is TGTGCCAGCAGCCCCCCCGGGACTACCAATGAGCAGTTCTTC. The full variable domain, completed using reference TRBV11-2 and TRBJ2-1, is EAGVAQSPRYKIIEKRQSVAFWCNPISGHATLYWYQQILGQGPKLLIQFQNNGVVDDSQLPKDRFSAERLKGVDSTLKIQPAKLEDSAVYLCASSPPGTTNEQFFGPGTRLTVL.

The chain is built from TRBV12-5 and TRBJ1-5, with D hard to call. There are 13 residues in the CDR3. Looked up from germline, CDR1 is LGHNT and CDR2 is FRNRAP. V lost 10 bases and J 0 bases, leaving 10 bases between the germline ends. CDR3 residues: CATRRDSNQPQHF. The DNA for the CDR3 is TGTGCTACCCGGAGGGATAGCAATCAGCCCCAGCATTTT.

The CDR3 DNA sequence: TGTGCCAGCAGCTTTGCAGGACAGGGGGGTCAGCCCCAGCATTTT. Its protein product is CASSFAGQGGQPQHF. The J gene is TRBJ1-5, the V gene TRBV7-2, with TRBD1 matching 10 bases. This CDR3 is built from 15 residues. Germline CDR1 reads SGHTA; CDR2 reads FQGNSA. J lost 6 bases, V lost 3 bases, and 5 bases had no gene match.

This clone has a single count. This rearrangement joins TRBV9 to TRBJ1-3; D not certain. CDR3 length equals 16 residues. Per the germline V gene, CDR1 is SGDLS and CDR2 is YYNGEE. Trimming stripped 1 base from V and 0 bases from J, with 11 bases between. CDR3 region: CASSVLGLDSGNTIYF. The CDR3 bases are TGTGCCAGCAGCGTATTAGGACTCGACTCTGGAAACACCATATATTTT.

The chain is built from TRBV5-8 and TRBJ2-2; tentatively, D is TRBD1 (5 bases). The CDR3 contains 15 residues. Trimming cost V 2 bases and J 7 bases, with 15 bases left between them. Germline V gene data show CDR1 as SGHTS and CDR2 as YDEGEE. CDR3 nucleotide sequence: TGTGCCAGCAGCTTTAATGGGGCCTCGGTCGGGGAGCTGTTTTTT. Amino acids: CASSFNGASVGELFF.

The chain couples TRBV24-1 to TRBJ2-1; D is undetermined. The CDR3 has 14 amino acids. The V end lost 6 bases, the J end lost 4 bases, and 12 bases lay between the germline ends. Germline V gives CDR1 KGHDR, CDR2 SFDVKD. This CDR3 is CATSSAGQYNEQFF. The CDR3 coding sequence is TGTGCCACCAGTTCGGCAGGCCAGTACAATGAGCAGTTCTTC.

The chain is built from TRBV5-1 and TRBJ1-2; 7 nucleotides agree with TRBD1. The germline V gene has CDR1 SGHRS and CDR2 YFSETQ. The CDR3 is made up of 14 amino acids. J gave up 4 bases and V 4 bases, and 7 bases lay outside the gene matches. Written as DNA, the CDR3 is TGCGCCAGCAGCGCCGACAGGGCCCTCTATGGCTACACCTTC. Translating it yields CASSADRALYGYTF.

This chain uses TRBV19 with TRBJ1-2, with D possibly TRBD1 on 5 matching bases. The CDR3 has 17 residues. Per germline, CDR1 LNHDA and CDR2 SQIVND (reference sequence). With 3 bases removed from V and 0 bases from J, the gap between germline ends came to 17 bases. The DNA for the CDR3 is TGTGCCAGTAGTATGAGGGAGGGGTTACGAGCTAACTATGGCTACACCTTC. Translated, it gives CASSMREGLRANYGYTF. The variable domain in full, with the rest retrieved from reference TRBV19 and TRBJ1-2, is DGGITQSPKYLFRKEGQNVTLSCEQNLNHDAMYWYRQDPGQGLRLIYYSQIVNDFQKGDIAEGYSVSREKKESFPLTVTSAQKNPTAFYLCASSMREGLRANYGYTFGSGTRLTVV.

The rearrangement links TRBV2 to TRBJ1-4; the match to TRBD1 covers 9 bases. The germline CDR1 and CDR2 sequences are SNHLY and FYNNEI. This CDR3 spans 15 amino acids. With 3 bases clipped from V and 7 bases from J, the junction kept 6 bases outside the gene matches. The CDR3 DNA reads as TGTGCCAGCAGTGACGGGGGACAGGGTGGTGAAAAACTGTTTTTT. Its protein is CASSDGGQGGEKLFF.

The chain joins TRBV4-1 to TRBJ2-3, with D possibly being TRBD2 (6 bases). With 4 bases removed from V and 6 bases from J, the gap between germline ends came to 11 bases. CDR3 length equals 13 residues. CDR1 is MGHRA and CDR2 is YSYEKL in the germline V gene. The CDR3 is CASSPTGGDTQYF. The CDR3 nucleotides are TGCGCCAGCAGCCCAACTGGAGGGGATACGCAGTATTTT.

This chain joins TRBV6-2 or TRBV6-3 and TRBJ2-3; tentative D call: TRBD1 (5 bases). Looked up from germline, CDR1 is MNHEY and CDR2 is SVGEGT. Deletions cut 4 bases from V and 0 bases from J, with 11 bases between. CDR3 length: 15 amino acids. The CDR3 coding sequence is TGTGCCAGCAGTTTGCAGGACACTAGCACAGATACGCAGTATTTT. Encoded protein: CASSLQDTSTDTQYF.

The chain has TRBV9 and TRBJ1-2; 8 bases fit TRBD1. J lost 8 bases, V lost 3 bases, and 6 bases had no gene match. The CDR3 spans 13 residues. Germline V gene lookup returns CDR1 SGDLS and CDR2 YYNGEE. The CDR3 nucleotides are TGTGCCAGCAGCGCACAGGGGGTTGGGGGCTACACCTTC. Protein: CASSAQGVGGYTF. The variable domain in full, completed from reference TRBV9 and TRBJ1-2, reads DSGVTQTPKHLITATGQRVTLRCSPRSGDLSVYWYQQSLDQGLQFLIQYYNGEERAKGNILERFSAQQFPDLHSELNLSSLELGDSALYFCASSAQGVGGYTFGSGTRLTVV.

V and J are TRBV5-5 and TRBJ2-5; D gene unclear. There are 13 residues in the CDR3. The V gene lost 1 base and the J gene lost 5 bases, with 9 bases spanning the gap. Germline V lookup: CDR1 SGHKS, CDR2 YYEKEE (reference sequence). CDR3 sequence reads: CASSLSQFETQYF. The CDR3 coding sequence is TGTGCCAGCAGCTTGAGTCAGTTTGAGACCCAGTACTTC.

The chain links TRBV5-1 to TRBJ2-2; 10 bases line up with TRBD2. This CDR3 is built from 16 residues. Germline values: CDR1 SGHRS, CDR2 YFSETQ. V was clipped by 2 bases and J by 6 bases; unmatched bases: 7. This CDR3 reads CASSLLSGGGAGELFF. The CDR3 region has the DNA TGCGCCAGCAGCTTATTAAGCGGGGGGGGCGCCGGGGAGCTGTTTTTT. Using reference TRBV5-1 and TRBJ2-2 for the parts outside the CDR3, the full variable domain is KAGVTQTPRYLIKTRGQQVTLSCSPISGHRSVSWYQQTPGQGLQFLFEYFSETQRNKGNFPGRFSGRQFSNSRSEMNVSTLELGDSALYLCASSLLSGGGAGELFFGEGSRLTVL.

This CDR3 reads CASSYRGQSFQNEQFF. The CDR3 DNA reads TGTGCCAGCAGTTACCGGGGACAATCGTTCCAAAATGAGCAGTTCTTC. The genes are TRBV6-5 and TRBJ2-1; possible D gene TRBD1, 6 bases. There are 16 residues in the CDR3. Germline V gives CDR1 MNHEY, CDR2 SVGAGI. Trimming pared 2 bases from V and 7 bases from J, leaving 18 bases between.

This clone has just a few counts. This CDR3 is also generated by other DNA sequences in the sample. The chain joins TRBV30 to TRBJ1-6; D is unresolved. Germline CDR1 GTSNPN, CDR2 SVGIG (reference sequence). CDR3 size: 15 residues. V was trimmed by 3 bases and J by 0 bases, leaving 9 bases between them. The CDR3 is CAWRGQSSYNSPLHF. CDR3 nucleotide sequence: TGTGCCTGGAGGGGCCAGAGCTCCTATAATTCACCCCTCCACTTT.

J is TRBJ2-5 and V is TRBV20-1; D remains ambiguous. Germline V CDR1 and CDR2: DFQATT, SNEGSKA (reference sequence). This CDR3 comprises 10 residues. V was cut by 6 bases and J by 5 bases, with 7 bases left in between. CDR3 nucleotides: TGCAGTGCCCAATTTGAGACCCAGTACTTC. Translating it yields CSAQFETQYF.

This clone came up a few times. V gene TRBV7-3 combines with J gene TRBJ2-2, with 9 bases matching TRBD1. Germline CDR1 SGHTA, CDR2 FQGTGA. The CDR3 totals 17 residues. V dropped 4 bases and J dropped 1; count of bases not matched to a gene: 7. CDR3 residues: CASSSRTGAKNTGELFF. The CDR3 DNA reads as TGTGCCAGCAGCTCCCGGACAGGGGCTAAGAACACCGGGGAGCTGTTTTTT.